These T cell receptor beta chains were read from a single sample in a study of T-cell memory formation after mild COVID-19. TCRdb re-called the 5' RACE reads through MiXCR, storing one row per CDR3 protein. The sample comprises fewer than 90,000 distinct CDR3 sequences, around 13% of which are singletons, and around two fifths rests with the top ten. Sample: PBMCs or a T cell subset sorted from them (not recorded which). Receptor source: a man between 18 and 35 years old who had mild COVID-19 (a few samples of this study predate the infection). Cell type and time point are not known. CDR3s include the opening cysteine and the closing phenylalanine or tryptophan. The D gene is left open where the match is weak. Rows may omit the clone size; those that give it use once, few, many or a size class.

clone size	V gene	D gene	J gene	CDR3 DNA	CDR3 protein
NA	TRBV20-1	NA	TRBJ2-7	TGCAGTGCTCTTACGGTGAGGTCCTACGAGCAGTACTTC	CSALTVRSYEQYF
NA	TRBV7-8	TRBD2	TRBJ2-1	TGTGCCAGCAGCTCGGTACCGGGGACTAGCGGGGGGACACCCAGCTACAATGAGCAGTTCTTC	CASSSVPGTSGGTPSYNEQFF
few	TRBV19	NA	TRBJ1-1	TGTGCCAGTAATTCCGGGAACACTGAAGCTTTCTTT	CASNSGNTEAFF
NA	TRBV11-2	NA	TRBJ2-7	TGTGCCAGCAGCTTAGTATCGGGGTACGAGCAGTACTTC	CASSLVSGYEQYF
NA	TRBV28	NA	TRBJ1-2	TGTGCCAGCACCCCTCCCAGGATGTATGGCTACACCTTC	CASTPPRMYGYTF
few	TRBV7-9	NA	TRBJ2-7	TGTGCCAGCAGCTCCCCGGGTAGCGCTAGCTACGAGCAGTACTTC	CASSSPGSASYEQYF
NA	TRBV4-2	NA	TRBJ1-2	TGTGCCAGCAGCCAAGGTTCCGGCTACACCTTC	CASSQGSGYTF
NA	TRBV28	NA	TRBJ2-1	TGTGCCAGCAGTACAGGGTCAGATGAGCAGTTCTTC	CASSTGSDEQFF
NA	TRBV23-1	TRBD1	TRBJ1-5	TGCGCCAGCAGTCGGGTTGACAGGGACGATCAGCCCCAGCATTTT	CASSRVDRDDQPQHF
NA	TRBV9	NA	TRBJ2-2	TGTGCCAGCAGCGTAGGAGGGGCGGCCGGGGAGCTGTTTTTT	CASSVGGAAGELFF
few	TRBV19	NA	TRBJ2-1	TGTGCCAGTATTTCTCCGGGACAAGCCAATGAGCAGTTCTTC	CASISPGQANEQFF
NA	TRBV6-2/TRBV6-3	NA	TRBJ2-5	TGTGCCAGCAGTTTGGGCCAGCGCGGGACCCAGTACTTC	CASSLGQRGTQYF
many	TRBV29-1	NA	TRBJ2-7	TGCAGCGTTGGGGTCCCCGGCTCCTACGAGCAGTACTTC	CSVGVPGSYEQYF
few	TRBV12-3/TRBV12-4	NA	TRBJ2-3	TGTGCCAGTCCCGATCCCCTTCTCTCGAGGGATACGCAGTATTTT	CASPDPLLSRDTQYF
few	TRBV5-1	NA	TRBJ2-1	TGCGCCAGCAGCTTGTTTGCAGGCGGCGCCATTAATGAGCAGTTCTTC	CASSLFAGGAINEQFF
NA	TRBV27	TRBD2	TRBJ2-7	TGTGCCAGCAGTCCGGGGGGGACGGACGAGCAGTACTTC	CASSPGGTDEQYF
many	TRBV4-2	TRBD2	TRBJ2-4	TGTGCCAGCAGCCAAGAATCGAGCGGGGGAATTAGGGAAAACATTCAGTACTTC	CASSQESSGGIRENIQYF
NA	TRBV6-6	NA	TRBJ2-1	TGTGCCAGCAGCGCCACAGACGGCTACAATGAGCAGTTCTTC	CASSATDGYNEQFF
NA	TRBV5-1	NA	TRBJ2-2	TGCGCCAGCAGCTCGACAGAGACCGGGGAGCTGTTTTTT	CASSSTETGELFF
NA	TRBV7-8	TRBD2	TRBJ2-1	TGTGCCAGCAGCCTCCGAGGGACTAGCGGCCTCTACAATGAGCAGTTCTTC	CASSLRGTSGLYNEQFF
few	TRBV20-1	NA	TRBJ2-3	TGCAGTGCTAGCTTTGGCGGACCTACGCAGTATTTT	CSASFGGPTQYF
NA	TRBV2	NA	TRBJ2-4	TGTGCCAGCCGGGGGCTAGCCAAAAACATTCAGTACTTC	CASRGLAKNIQYF
few	TRBV7-9	NA	TRBJ2-5	TGTGCCAGCAGCTTACTGGTTTGGGAGATACAAGAGACCCAGTACTTC	CASSLLVWEIQETQYF
NA	TRBV12-3/TRBV12-4	NA	TRBJ1-4	TGTGCCAGCAGTCCTGGACTGGGAGGTGAAAAACTGTTTTTT	CASSPGLGGEKLFF
many	TRBV4-1	NA	TRBJ1-6	TGCGCCAGCAGCCAAGATATTAACATGAATTCACCCCTCCACTTT	CASSQDINMNSPLHF
few	TRBV18	NA	TRBJ1-1	TGTGCCAGCTCACCACCGGTGACAAGGGCCACTGAAGCTTTCTTT	CASSPPVTRATEAFF
NA	TRBV7-6	NA	TRBJ1-1	TGTGCCACGTCCGGGGGGGCGACTGAAGCTTTCTTT	CATSGGATEAFF
NA	TRBV20-1	TRBD1	TRBJ2-1	TGCAGTGCTCGGACAGGTGCCTACAATGAGCAGTTCTTC	CSARTGAYNEQFF
few	TRBV7-2	NA	TRBJ2-1	TGTGCCAGCAGCTTCGGTCAAGCACACAATGAGCAGTTCTTC	CASSFGQAHNEQFF
NA	TRBV7-2	NA	TRBJ1-1	TGTGCCAGCAGTAGGGGAGGCACTGAAGCTTTCTTT	CASSRGGTEAFF
few	TRBV5-1	TRBD1	TRBJ1-2	TGCGCCAGCAGCTTGCCCGACAGGGGGCTCCGATATGGCTACACCTTC	CASSLPDRGLRYGYTF
NA	TRBV4-3	NA	TRBJ2-7	TGCGCCAGCAGCCTAGGGGCAGACGGGAAAAACGAGCAGTACTTC	CASSLGADGKNEQYF
NA	TRBV6-5	TRBD2	TRBJ2-3	TGTGCCAGTTCGGGGGGTCTCACAGATACGCAGTATTTT	CASSGGLTDTQYF
few	TRBV12-3/TRBV12-4	TRBD2	TRBJ2-1	TGTGCCAGCGTTGAGGGGAGCGGGGGGGCCCATGAGCAGTTCTTC	CASVEGSGGAHEQFF
NA	TRBV6-5	NA	TRBJ1-1	TGTGCCAGCAGTTACTCGAAGTCCGGGGAAGCTTTCTTT	CASSYSKSGEAFF
NA	TRBV5-1	NA	TRBJ1-1	TGCGCCAGCAGTCCTTGGGGGGGAGTGAACACTGAAGCTTTCTTT	CASSPWGGVNTEAFF
NA	TRBV7-3	NA	TRBJ2-4	TGTGCCAGCAGCTTAACACCAACGGCATACATTCAGTACTTC	CASSLTPTAYIQYF
many	TRBV7-9	NA	TRBJ2-4	TGTGCCAGCAGCTTCCCAATAGCGAGTCGGATGGGGAACATTCAGTACTTC	CASSFPIASRMGNIQYF
many	TRBV12-3/TRBV12-4	NA	TRBJ1-5	TGTGCCAGCAGTTTAGAGGTGGGGGCGGATCAGCCCCAGCATTTT	CASSLEVGADQPQHF
NA	TRBV5-6	NA	TRBJ2-2	TGTGCCAGCAGCCGTCAGACCGGGGAGCTGTTTTTT	CASSRQTGELFF
few	TRBV5-1	TRBD2	TRBJ2-3	TGCGCCAGCAGCTTAGCGGGGGCGCTTAGCACAGATACGCAGTATTTT	CASSLAGALSTDTQYF
few	TRBV6-5	NA	TRBJ2-3	TGTGCCAGCAGCCCCGGGACCCTTTTTACAAATACGCAGTATTTT	CASSPGTLFTNTQYF
few	TRBV7-2	TRBD1	TRBJ2-6	TGTGCCAGCAGCTTAGCGATTTACAGGGGCTCTGGGGCCAACGTCCTGACTTTC	CASSLAIYRGSGANVLTF
few	TRBV10-3	NA	TRBJ2-7	TGTGCCATCAGGGGGGGAGGAACCTACGAGCAGTACTTC	CAIRGGGTYEQYF
NA	TRBV5-4	NA	TRBJ1-4	TGTGCCGCGGGCAGAAATAATGAAAAACTGTTTTTT	CAAGRNNEKLFF
NA	TRBV7-9	NA	TRBJ1-4	TGTGCCACACGGGGGGCCGCTAATGAAAAACTGTTTTTT	CATRGAANEKLFF
few	TRBV9	TRBD1	TRBJ2-1	TGTGCCAGCAGCGTAGGAGGGGGCGACGCTGAGGGCAATGAGCAGTTCTTC	CASSVGGGDAEGNEQFF
NA	TRBV7-8	NA	TRBJ2-1	TGTGCCAGCAGCTTGCAAGGGGGGTCCGAGGATGAGCAGTTCTTC	CASSLQGGSEDEQFF
few	TRBV19	NA	TRBJ1-5	TGTGCCATCGGGAGATTCCAGCCCCAGCATTTT	CAIGRFQPQHF